The 4 T cell receptor beta chains given below trace back to one sample, sequenced in a study of blood T cell repertoires in COVID-19. Clones were sequenced by immunoSEQ multiplex PCR, and TCRdb holds only the in-frame ones, with some missing. The data show some 300,000 clones, around 90% seen once. Sequencing input: peripheral blood. These receptors originate from a man between 18 and 29 years old with active or convalescent COVID-19.

The V gene is TRBV6-5, the J gene TRBJ2-3; 7 nucleotides align to TRBD1. V gave up 5 bases and J gave up 4 bases; unmatched junction bases: 6. In germline, CDR1 is MNHEY, CDR2 SVGAGI. This CDR3 region has 14 residues. The CDR3 here is CASSQRQGPDTQYF. The CDR3 region has the DNA TGTGCCAGCAGTCAGAGACAGGGACCAGATACGCAGTATTTT.

This clone has just one count. The chain joins TRBV6-5 to TRBJ1-2, with 8 bases that match TRBD1. The V and J ends lost 7 bases and 5 bases, in that order; junction bases with no gene match: 12. This CDR3 spans 15 amino acids. The germline V gene encodes CDR1 MNHEY and CDR2 SVGAGI. The chain's CDR3 is CASTSRGTGGYGYTF. CDR3 DNA sequence: TGTGCCAGCACCTCACGTGGGACAGGCGGATATGGCTACACCTTC.

A single count supports this clone. The genes are TRBV6-5 and TRBJ2-7; the match to TRBD2 covers 7 bases. There are 15 residues in the CDR3. V lost 8 bases to trimming and J lost 2 bases; unmatched junction nucleotides: 12. Germline CDR1 reads MNHEY; CDR2 reads SVGAGI. In nucleotides, the CDR3 is TGTGCCAGCTCCATGCGGCTAGCGGTAACCTACGAGCAGTACTTC. Residues: CASSMRLAVTYEQYF.

The rearrangement uses TRBV27 and TRBJ2-7, with a weak D call TRBD1 (6 bases). V lost 1 base to trimming and J lost 1 base, with 8 bases between them. The CDR3 extends over 14 amino acids. Germline loops: CDR1 MNHEY, CDR2 SMNVEV (reference sequence). CDR3 residues: CASSLYQGSYEQYF. Written as DNA, the CDR3 is TGTGCCAGCAGTTTATACCAGGGGTCCTACGAGCAGTACTTC.